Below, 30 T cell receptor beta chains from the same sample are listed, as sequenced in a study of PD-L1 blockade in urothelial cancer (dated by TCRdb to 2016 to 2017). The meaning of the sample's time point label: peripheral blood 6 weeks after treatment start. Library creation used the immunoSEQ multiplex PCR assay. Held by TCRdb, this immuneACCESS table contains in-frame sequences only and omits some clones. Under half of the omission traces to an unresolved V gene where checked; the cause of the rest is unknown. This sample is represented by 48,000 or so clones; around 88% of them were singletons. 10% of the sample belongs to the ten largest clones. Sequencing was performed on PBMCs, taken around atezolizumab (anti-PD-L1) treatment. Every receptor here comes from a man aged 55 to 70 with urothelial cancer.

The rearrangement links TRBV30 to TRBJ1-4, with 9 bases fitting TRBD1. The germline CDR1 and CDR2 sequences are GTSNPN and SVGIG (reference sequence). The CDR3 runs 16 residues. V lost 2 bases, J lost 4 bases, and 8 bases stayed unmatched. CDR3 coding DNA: TGTGCCTGGAGTAAGACAGGGGGGACGGTTAATGAAAAACTGTTTTTT. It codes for CAWSKTGGTVNEKLFF.

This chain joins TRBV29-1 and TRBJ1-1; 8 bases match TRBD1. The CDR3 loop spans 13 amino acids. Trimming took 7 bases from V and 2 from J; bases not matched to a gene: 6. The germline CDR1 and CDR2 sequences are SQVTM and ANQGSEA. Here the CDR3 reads CSADRGLNTEAFF. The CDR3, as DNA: TGCAGCGCCGACAGGGGTTTAAACACTGAAGCTTTCTTT.

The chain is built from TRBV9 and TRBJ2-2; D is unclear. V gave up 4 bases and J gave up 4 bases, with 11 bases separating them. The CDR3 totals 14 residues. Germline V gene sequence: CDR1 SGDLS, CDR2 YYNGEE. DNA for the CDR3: TGTGCCAGCAGCTTCCAAGGAGCCACCGGGGAGCTGTTTTTT. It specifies CASSFQGATGELFF.

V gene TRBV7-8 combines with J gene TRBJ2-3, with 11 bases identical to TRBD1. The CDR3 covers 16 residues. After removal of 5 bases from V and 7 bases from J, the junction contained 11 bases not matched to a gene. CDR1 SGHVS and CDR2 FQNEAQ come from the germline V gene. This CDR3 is CASSKGTGGLSYTQYF. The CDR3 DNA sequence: TGTGCCAGCAGCAAAGGGACAGGGGGTCTTTCATATACGCAGTATTTT.

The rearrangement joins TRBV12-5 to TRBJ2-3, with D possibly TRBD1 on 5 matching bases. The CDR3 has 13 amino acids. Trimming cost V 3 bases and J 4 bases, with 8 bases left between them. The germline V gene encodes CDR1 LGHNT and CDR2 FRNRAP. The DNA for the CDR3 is TGTGCTAGTGGTTTTAGGGGATCAGATACGCAGTATTTT. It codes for CASGFRGSDTQYF. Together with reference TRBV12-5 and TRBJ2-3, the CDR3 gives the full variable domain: DARVTQTPRHKVTEMGQEVTMRCQPILGHNTVFWYRQTMMQGLELLAYFRNRAPLDDSGMPKDRFSAEMPDATLATLKIQPSEPRDSAVYFCASGFRGSDTQYFGPGTRLTVL.

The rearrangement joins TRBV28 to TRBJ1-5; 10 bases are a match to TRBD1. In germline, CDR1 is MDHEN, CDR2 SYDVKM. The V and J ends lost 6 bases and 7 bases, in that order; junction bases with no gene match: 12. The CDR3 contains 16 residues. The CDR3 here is CASSSSGTGVNQPQHF. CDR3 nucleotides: TGTGCCAGCAGCTCCAGCGGGACAGGGGTTAACCAGCCCCAGCATTTT.

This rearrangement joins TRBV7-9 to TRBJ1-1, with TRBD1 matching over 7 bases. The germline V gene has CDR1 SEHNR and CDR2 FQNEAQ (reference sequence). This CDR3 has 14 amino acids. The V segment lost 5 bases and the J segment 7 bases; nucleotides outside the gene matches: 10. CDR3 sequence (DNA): TGTGCCAGCAGCCCCGACAGGGTTTACATTGAAGCTTTCTTT. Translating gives CASSPDRVYIEAFF.

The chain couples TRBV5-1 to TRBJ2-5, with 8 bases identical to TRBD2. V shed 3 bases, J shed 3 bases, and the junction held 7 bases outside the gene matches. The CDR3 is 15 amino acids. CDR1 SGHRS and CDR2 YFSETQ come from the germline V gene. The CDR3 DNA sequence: TGCGCCAGCAGCTCCCCGGGGGGGGGCGAAGAGACCCAGTACTTC. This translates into CASSSPGGGEETQYF.

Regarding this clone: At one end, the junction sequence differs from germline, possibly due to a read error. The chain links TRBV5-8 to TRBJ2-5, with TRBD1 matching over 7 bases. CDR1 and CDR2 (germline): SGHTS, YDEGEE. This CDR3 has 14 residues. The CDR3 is CASSLEGAQGTQYF. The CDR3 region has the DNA TGTGCCAGCAGCTTGGAGGGGGCCCAAGGGACCCAGTACTTC.

CDR3 sequence (DNA): TGTGCCAGCAGCTTGACGGGGGGAAGCACAGATACGCAGTATTTT. This translates into CASSLTGGSTDTQYF. J is TRBJ2-3 and V is TRBV7-3, with 7 bases fitting TRBD2. J was trimmed by 0 bases and V by 3 bases; bases with no gene match: 3. This CDR3 contains 15 residues. CDR1 SGHTA and CDR2 FQGTGA come from the germline V gene.

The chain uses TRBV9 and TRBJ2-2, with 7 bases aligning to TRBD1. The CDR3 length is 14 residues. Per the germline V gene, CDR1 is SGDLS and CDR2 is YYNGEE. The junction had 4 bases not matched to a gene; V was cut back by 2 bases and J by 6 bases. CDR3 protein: CASSVSGQPGELFF. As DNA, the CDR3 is TGTGCCAGCAGCGTTTCGGGACAGCCCGGGGAGCTGTTTTTT.

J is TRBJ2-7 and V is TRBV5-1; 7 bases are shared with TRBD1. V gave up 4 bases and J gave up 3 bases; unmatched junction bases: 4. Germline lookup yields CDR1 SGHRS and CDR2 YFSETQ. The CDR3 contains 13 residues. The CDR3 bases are TGCGCCAGCAGCCTAGGACAGGTCTACGAGCAGTACTTC. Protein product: CASSLGQVYEQYF.

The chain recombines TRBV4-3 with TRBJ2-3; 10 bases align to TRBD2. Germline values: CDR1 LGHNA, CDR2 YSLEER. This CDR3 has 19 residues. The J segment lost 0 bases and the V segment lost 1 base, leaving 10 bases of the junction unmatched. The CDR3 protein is CASSQVYSGGRPSTDTQYF. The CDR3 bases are TGCGCCAGCAGCCAAGTATATAGCGGGGGGAGACCTAGCACAGATACGCAGTATTTT.

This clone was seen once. CDR3 DNA sequence: TGTGCCAGCAGCCCCTACACCGGGGAGCTGTTTTTT. Translating gives CASSPYTGELFF. The chain joins TRBV9 to TRBJ2-2; no reliable D call. The length of the CDR3 is 12 residues. CDR1 SGDLS and CDR2 YYNGEE come from the germline V gene. The V end was cut by 4 bases, the J end by 3 bases, with 4 bases between.

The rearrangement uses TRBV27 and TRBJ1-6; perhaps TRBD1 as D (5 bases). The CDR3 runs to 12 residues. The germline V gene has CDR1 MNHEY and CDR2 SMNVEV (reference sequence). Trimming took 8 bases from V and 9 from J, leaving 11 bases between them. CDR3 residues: CASWGQGSPLHF. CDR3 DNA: TGTGCCAGCTGGGGTCAGGGTTCACCCCTCCACTTT.

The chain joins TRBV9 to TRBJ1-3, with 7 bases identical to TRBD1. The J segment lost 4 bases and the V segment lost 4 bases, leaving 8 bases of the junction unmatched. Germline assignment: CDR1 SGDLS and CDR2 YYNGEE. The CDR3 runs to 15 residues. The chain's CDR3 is CASSTTTGHGNTIYF. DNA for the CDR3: TGTGCCAGCAGCACCACGACAGGGCACGGAAACACCATATATTTT.

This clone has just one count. CDR3 DNA sequence: TGTGCCAGCAGCTTGACGGCCTACAATGAGCAGTTCTTC. It translates to CASSLTAYNEQFF. The rearrangement links TRBV5-4 to TRBJ2-1, with no clear D. The CDR3 is made up of 13 amino acids. Trimming left V 1 base short and J 2 bases short, with 4 bases between. Germline CDR1 is SGHNT and CDR2 is YYREEE (reference sequence).

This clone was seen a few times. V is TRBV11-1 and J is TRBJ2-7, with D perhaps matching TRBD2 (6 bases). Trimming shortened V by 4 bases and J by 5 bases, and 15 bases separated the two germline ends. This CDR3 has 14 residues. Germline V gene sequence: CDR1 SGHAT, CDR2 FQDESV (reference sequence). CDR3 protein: CASSSSGLGDEQYF. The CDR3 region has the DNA TGTGCCAGCAGCTCGAGCGGGCTCGGGGACGAGCAGTACTTC.

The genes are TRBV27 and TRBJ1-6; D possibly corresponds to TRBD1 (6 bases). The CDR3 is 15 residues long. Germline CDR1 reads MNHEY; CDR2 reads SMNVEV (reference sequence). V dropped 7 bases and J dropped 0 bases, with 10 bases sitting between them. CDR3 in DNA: TGTGCCAGCAAGCAGGGGCGCTCCTATAATTCACCCCTCCACTTT. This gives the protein CASKQGRSYNSPLHF.

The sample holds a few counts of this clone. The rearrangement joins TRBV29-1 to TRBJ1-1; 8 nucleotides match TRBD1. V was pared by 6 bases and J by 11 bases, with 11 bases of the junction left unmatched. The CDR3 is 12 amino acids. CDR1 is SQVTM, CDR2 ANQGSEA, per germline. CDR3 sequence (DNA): TGCAGCGTGGACAGGGATGAGAAGGGGGCTTTCTTT. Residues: CSVDRDEKGAFF.

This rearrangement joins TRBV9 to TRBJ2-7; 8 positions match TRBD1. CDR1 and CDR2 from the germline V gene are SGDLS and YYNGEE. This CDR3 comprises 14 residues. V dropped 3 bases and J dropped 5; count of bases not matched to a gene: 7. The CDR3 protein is CASSDGTGIDEQYF. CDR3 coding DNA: TGTGCCAGCAGCGACGGGACAGGTATTGACGAGCAGTACTTC.

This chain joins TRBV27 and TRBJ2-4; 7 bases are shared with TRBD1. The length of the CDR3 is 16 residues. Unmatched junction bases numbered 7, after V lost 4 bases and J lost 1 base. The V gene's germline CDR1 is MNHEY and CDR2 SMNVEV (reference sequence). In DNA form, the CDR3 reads TGTGCCAGCAGTTCCCGACAGGGAGAGGCCAAAAACATTCAGTACTTC. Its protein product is CASSSRQGEAKNIQYF.

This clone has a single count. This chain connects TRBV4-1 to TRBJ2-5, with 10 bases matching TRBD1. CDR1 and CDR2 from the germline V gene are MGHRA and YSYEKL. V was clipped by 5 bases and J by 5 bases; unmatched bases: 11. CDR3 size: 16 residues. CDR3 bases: TGCGCCAGCAGCGTAGATCCGGGACAGGGGTCGGAGACCCAGTACTTC. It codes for CASSVDPGQGSETQYF.

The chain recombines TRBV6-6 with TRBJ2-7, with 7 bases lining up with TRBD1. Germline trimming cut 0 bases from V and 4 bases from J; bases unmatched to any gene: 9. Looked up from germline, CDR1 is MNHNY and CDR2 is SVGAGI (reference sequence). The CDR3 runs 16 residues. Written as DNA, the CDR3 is TGTGCCAGCAGTTACTCGAGAGACAGGGCCGAATACGAGCAGTACTTC. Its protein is CASSYSRDRAEYEQYF.

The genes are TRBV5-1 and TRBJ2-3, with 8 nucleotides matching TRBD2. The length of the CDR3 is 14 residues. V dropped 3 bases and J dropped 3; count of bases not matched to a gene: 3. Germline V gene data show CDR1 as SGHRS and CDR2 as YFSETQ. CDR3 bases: TGCGCCAGCAGCTCGGGGGGGCCTACAGATACGCAGTATTTT. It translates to CASSSGGPTDTQYF.

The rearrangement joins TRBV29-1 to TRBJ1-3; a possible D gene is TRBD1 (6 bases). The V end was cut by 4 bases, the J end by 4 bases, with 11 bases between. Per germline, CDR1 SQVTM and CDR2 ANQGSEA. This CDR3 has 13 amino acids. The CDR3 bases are TGCAGCGTTGCCAGGGGAAACGGAAACACCATATATTTT. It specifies CSVARGNGNTIYF.

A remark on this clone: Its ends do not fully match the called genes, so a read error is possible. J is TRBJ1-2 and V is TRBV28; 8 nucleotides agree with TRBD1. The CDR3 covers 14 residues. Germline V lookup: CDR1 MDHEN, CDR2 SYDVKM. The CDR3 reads CASSLPADRVRGHF. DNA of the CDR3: TGTGCCAGCAGTTTACCCGCGGACAGGGTTCGGGGGCACTTC.

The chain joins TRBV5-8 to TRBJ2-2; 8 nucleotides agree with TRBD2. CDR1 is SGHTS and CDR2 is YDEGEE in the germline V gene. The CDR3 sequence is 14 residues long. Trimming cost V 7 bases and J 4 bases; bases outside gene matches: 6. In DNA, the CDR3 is TGTGCCAGCGAACGGGGGGGCCGCACCGGGGAGCTGTTTTTT. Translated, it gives CASERGGRTGELFF.

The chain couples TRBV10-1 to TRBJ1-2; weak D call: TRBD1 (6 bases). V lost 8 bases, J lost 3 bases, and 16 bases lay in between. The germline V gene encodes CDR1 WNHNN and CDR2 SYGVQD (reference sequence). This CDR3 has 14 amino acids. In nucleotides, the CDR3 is TGCGCCAGCGCCACAGGGAGAGGGGACTATGGCTACACCTTC. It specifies CASATGRGDYGYTF.

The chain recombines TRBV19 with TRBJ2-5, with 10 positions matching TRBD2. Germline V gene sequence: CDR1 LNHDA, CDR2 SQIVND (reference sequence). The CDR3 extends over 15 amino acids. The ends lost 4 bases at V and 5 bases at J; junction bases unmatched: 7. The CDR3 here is CASSTQRGGRETQYF. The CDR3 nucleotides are TGTGCCAGTAGTACCCAGCGGGGGGGCCGGGAGACCCAGTACTTC.